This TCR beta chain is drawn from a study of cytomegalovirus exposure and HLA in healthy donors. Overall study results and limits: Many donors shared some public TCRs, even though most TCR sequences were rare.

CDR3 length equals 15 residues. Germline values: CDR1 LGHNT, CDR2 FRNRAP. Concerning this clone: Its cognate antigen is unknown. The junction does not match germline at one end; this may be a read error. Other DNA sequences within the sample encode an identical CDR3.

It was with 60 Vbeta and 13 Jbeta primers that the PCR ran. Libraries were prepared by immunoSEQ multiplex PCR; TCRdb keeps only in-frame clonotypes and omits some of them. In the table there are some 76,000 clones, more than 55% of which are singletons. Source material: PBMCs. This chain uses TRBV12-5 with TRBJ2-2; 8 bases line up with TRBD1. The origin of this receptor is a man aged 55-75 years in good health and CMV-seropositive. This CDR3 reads CASAPGTGITGELFF. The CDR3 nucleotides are TGCGCTAGTGCCCCCGGGACAGGAATAACCGGGGAGCTGTTTTTT.